The 32 T cell receptor beta chains listed next were all sequenced from one sample in a study of memory CD4+ T cells and cytomegalovirus serostatus. Profiled with immunoSEQ multiplex PCR; TCRdb holds only in-frame clones, not every one. The top ten clones hold approximately 1.5% of a sample with 56,000 or so clones, around 76% of them seen once. The sort gate was single viable CD3+CD4+CD8-CD45RO+ cells for memory CD4+ T cells. The source material was memory CD4+ T cells from blood. The receptors were gathered from an adult in good health and CMV-seronegative.

This chain joins TRBV28 and TRBJ2-3, with D tentatively TRBD1 or TRBD2 (7 bases each). This CDR3 comprises 14 residues. Germline V gene lookup returns CDR1 MDHEN and CDR2 SYDVKM. The ends were cut back, 5 bases at V and 7 bases at J, with 16 bases in the middle. The CDR3 protein is CASSPGGAQHTQYF. The CDR3, as DNA: TGTGCCAGCAGTCCAGGGGGGGCCCAACATACGCAGTATTTT.

This clone was picked up a small number of times. The rearrangement links TRBV7-2 to TRBJ2-2, with 15 bases aligning to TRBD2. The length of the CDR3 is 18 residues. The germline V gene has CDR1 SGHTA and CDR2 FQGNSA. Trimming cost V 2 bases and J 4 bases; bases outside gene matches: 5. CDR3 sequence: CASSLPGLAGGSTGELFF. The CDR3 DNA reads as TGTGCCAGCAGCTTACCGGGACTAGCGGGAGGTAGCACCGGGGAGCTGTTTTTT.

The chain links TRBV19 to TRBJ1-2; 11 bases agree with TRBD1. Germline V lookup: CDR1 LNHDA, CDR2 SQIVND (reference sequence). The J segment lost 14 bases and the V segment lost 6 bases, leaving 11 bases of the junction unmatched. CDR3 length: 13 residues. The CDR3 nucleotides read TGTGCCAGTAGATTCCGGGACAGGGGGTTTGTAACCTTC. Translation: CASRFRDRGFVTF.

The V and J genes are TRBV23-1 and TRBJ2-7, with 9 bases that match TRBD1. TRBV23-1 qualifies as an ORF whose function is uncertain. The CDR3 is made up of 18 amino acids. V lost 0 bases, J lost 4 bases, and 13 bases stayed unmatched. The DNA of the CDR3 is TGCGCCAGCAGTCAATCGGGAACTACCGGGACAGGGAGGTACGAGCAGTACTTC. Amino acids: CASSQSGTTGTGRYEQYF.

The CDR3 DNA sequence: TGTGCCACTGGCAATCAGCCCCAGCATTTT. Protein sequence: CATGNQPQHF. The chain uses TRBV6-4 and TRBJ1-5; the D is unclear. The CDR3 has 10 amino acids. The V and J ends lost 10 bases and 2 bases respectively, with 3 bases between them. Germline V CDR1 and CDR2: MRHNA, SNTAGT.

The chain employs TRBV11-2 and TRBJ1-1; D not resolved. V lost 2 bases and J lost 1, with 5 bases in between. The CDR3 extends over 13 amino acids. Per the germline V gene, CDR1 is SGHAT and CDR2 is FQNNGV. CDR3 coding DNA: TGTGCCAGCAGCTTATCCCCGAACACTGAAGCTTTCTTT. This sequence encodes CASSLSPNTEAFF.

This clone was seen more than once but under ten times. The chain employs TRBV4-3 and TRBJ2-3, with a weak D call TRBD2 (5 bases). V lost 1 base and J 8 bases, leaving 10 bases between the germline ends. CDR3 length: 13 amino acids. CDR1 LGHNA and CDR2 YSLEER come from the germline V gene. CDR3 nucleotides: TGCGCCAGCAGCCAAGGGGAGCTAAGTACGCAGTATTTT. It is translated as CASSQGELSTQYF.

A few counts support this clone. The CDR3 reads CATGTPYNEQFF. CDR3 DNA sequence: TGTGCCACCGGGACACCTTACAATGAGCAGTTCTTC. The chain joins TRBV28 to TRBJ2-1, with D maybe TRBD1 (6 bases). CDR3 size: 12 residues. The germline V gene encodes CDR1 MDHEN and CDR2 SYDVKM. V gave up 10 bases and J gave up 4 bases, with 11 bases separating them.

The V and J genes are TRBV7-2 and TRBJ1-2; TRBD1 matches 8 bases. Germline lookup yields CDR1 SGHTA and CDR2 FQGNSA. The ends lost 5 bases at V and 7 bases at J; junction bases unmatched: 12. The CDR3 loop spans 15 amino acids. DNA of the CDR3: TGTGCCAGCAGCGGTGACCCGGACAGGGCGCCTGGCTACACCTTC. Residues: CASSGDPDRAPGYTF.

This rearrangement joins TRBV5-6 to TRBJ1-6; D is perhaps TRBD1 (5 bases). There are 15 residues in the CDR3. Germline V gene lookup returns CDR1 SGHDT and CDR2 YYEEEE. V lost 4 bases to trimming and J lost 10 bases, with 18 bases between them. The CDR3 DNA sequence: TGTGCCAGCAGCCGCCGGGACGGCTTGGGGTCACCCCTCCACTTT. The encoded protein is CASSRRDGLGSPLHF. The full variable domain, in which reference TRBV5-6 and TRBJ1-6 provide the parts outside the CDR3, is DAGVTQSPTHLIKTRGQQVTLRCSPKSGHDTVSWYQQALGQGPQFIFQYYEEEERQRGNFPDRFSGHQFPNYSSELNVNALLLGDSALYLCASSRRDGLGSPLHFGNGTRLTVT.

This chain connects TRBV5-1 to TRBJ2-7, with D tentatively TRBD1 (7 bases). This CDR3 comprises 16 residues. Trimming took off 4 bases at V and 0 bases at J, with 17 bases between the two ends. Germline V gene lookup returns CDR1 SGHRS and CDR2 YFSETQ. The CDR3 loop is CASSRGPDGGSYEQYF. The CDR3 DNA is TGCGCCAGCAGCAGGGGGCCGGACGGGGGCTCCTACGAGCAGTACTTC. The full variable domain, its missing parts supplied by reference TRBV5-1 and TRBJ2-7, is KAGVTQTPRYLIKTRGQQVTLSCSPISGHRSVSWYQQTPGQGLQFLFEYFSETQRNKGNFPGRFSGRQFSNSRSEMNVSTLELGDSALYLCASSRGPDGGSYEQYFGPGTRLTVT.

The CDR3 loop is CASSETGSGIAKNIQYF. The CDR3 coding sequence is TGTGCCAGCAGTGAGACAGGGTCGGGGATAGCCAAAAACATTCAGTACTTC. This chain joins TRBV6-1 and TRBJ2-4; 7 positions agree with TRBD1. In germline, CDR1 is MNHNS, CDR2 SASEGT. After removal of 3 bases from V and 0 bases from J, the junction contained 8 bases not matched to a gene. The CDR3 is made up of 17 amino acids.

The chain combines TRBV14 with TRBJ2-1; no definite D call. CDR3 length equals 12 residues. Trimming took 0 bases from V and 8 from J, leaving 5 bases between them. Germline V lookup: CDR1 SGHDN, CDR2 FVKESK. Written as DNA, the CDR3 is TGTGCCAGCAGCCAAGAGTGGTATGAGCAGTTCTTC. Translating it yields CASSQEWYEQFF. Based on the CDR3 plus reference TRBV14 and TRBJ2-1, the full variable domain is EAGVTQFPSHSVIEKGQTVTLRCDPISGHDNLYWYRRVMGKEIKFLLHFVKESKQDESGMPNNRFLAERTGGTYSTLKVQPAELEDSGVYFCASSQEWYEQFFGPGTRLTVL.

This chain joins TRBV18 and TRBJ1-5; perhaps TRBD1 as D (5 bases). Trimming left V 6 bases short and J 6 bases short, with 15 bases between. From germline, CDR1 is KGHSH and CDR2 LQKENI. The CDR3 extends over 14 amino acids. CDR3 in amino acids: CASSGQGVVQPQHF. CDR3 nucleotide sequence: TGTGCCAGCTCCGGGCAGGGAGTAGTTCAGCCCCAGCATTTT.

The rearrangement uses TRBV7-2 and TRBJ2-1, with 15 bases lining up with TRBD2. This CDR3 is 19 amino acids long. Germline values: CDR1 SGHTA, CDR2 FQGNSA. J was trimmed by 7 bases and V by 5 bases; bases with no gene match: 15. DNA of the CDR3: TGTGCCAGCAGCGCCGGGACTAGCGGGAGGAGCAGAGGTAGTAATGAGCAGTTCTTC. Translating gives CASSAGTSGRSRGSNEQFF. The full variable domain, rest sourced from reference TRBV7-2 and TRBJ2-1, is GAGVSQSPSNKVTEKGKDVELRCDPISGHTALYWYRQSLGQGLEFLIYFQGNSAPDKSGLPSDRFSAERTGGSVSTLTIQRTQQEDSAVYLCASSAGTSGRSRGSNEQFFGPGTRLTVL.

This chain connects TRBV28 to TRBJ1-1, with no clear D. CDR3 length: 14 residues. Trimming stripped 1 base from V and 1 base from J, with 7 bases between. Germline V gene sequence: CDR1 MDHEN, CDR2 SYDVKM. The CDR3 bases are TGTGCCAGCAGTTTATTGAAGGGGAACACTGAAGCTTTCTTT. This gives the protein CASSLLKGNTEAFF.

The chain carries TRBV10-3 and TRBJ2-1; TRBD2 aligns across 7 bases. The trim removed 6 bases at V and 2 bases at J, leaving 7 bases unmatched. This CDR3 is 15 amino acids long. Germline V gene data show CDR1 as ENHRY and CDR2 as SYGVKD. The CDR3 spells CAIRDGGGAYNEQFF. CDR3 sequence (DNA): TGTGCCATCAGGGATGGGGGGGGAGCCTACAATGAGCAGTTCTTC.

V usage is TRBV30 and J usage is TRBJ2-5; D gene unclear. The CDR3 runs to 13 residues. Germline V gene sequence: CDR1 GTSNPN, CDR2 SVGIG (reference sequence). Trimming left V 0 bases short and J 4 bases short, with 9 bases between. The CDR3 loop is CAWSVGSLETQYF. The CDR3 DNA is TGTGCCTGGAGTGTAGGGTCGCTAGAGACCCAGTACTTC.

The chain uses TRBV5-4 and TRBJ2-1; D possibly corresponds to TRBD2 (6 bases). Trimming pared 4 bases from V and 7 bases from J, leaving 15 bases between. There are 14 residues in the CDR3. The germline CDR1 and CDR2 sequences are SGHNT and YYREEE (reference sequence). The CDR3 nucleotides read TGTGCCAGCAGCCCACCAACTAGCCATAATGAGCAGTTCTTC. Translation: CASSPPTSHNEQFF.

The chain's CDR3 is CASTPPQGIEAFF. CDR3 in DNA: TGTGCCAGCACCCCGCCCCAGGGTATTGAAGCTTTCTTT. This rearrangement joins TRBV28 to TRBJ1-1; D might be TRBD1 (5 bases). Trimming took 7 bases from V and 7 from J, leaving 16 bases between them. CDR1 is MDHEN and CDR2 is SYDVKM in the germline V gene. The CDR3 extends over 13 amino acids.

The chain has TRBV5-4 and TRBJ2-5, with 9 nucleotides matching TRBD2. CDR3 length: 14 residues. The germline V gene encodes CDR1 SGHNT and CDR2 YYREEE (reference sequence). V lost 0 bases, J lost 4 bases, and 1 base stayed unmatched. Here the CDR3 reads CASSLDSGGETQYF. The DNA for the CDR3 is TGTGCCAGCAGCTTGGATAGCGGGGGAGAGACCCAGTACTTC.

This clone is medium-sized (0.01 to 0.1%) by share. The V call is TRBV6-1, the J call TRBJ1-3; the match to TRBD1 covers 7 bases. Germline CDR1 is MNHNS and CDR2 is SASEGT. This CDR3 region has 16 residues. Trimming at V came to 6 bases and at J to 1 base, leaving 9 bases not matched to a gene. The CDR3 nucleotides read TGTGCCAGCAGAGAAAAAACAGGGGTATCTGGAAACACCATATATTTT. It encodes CASREKTGVSGNTIYF.

The DNA of the CDR3 is TGTGCCAGCAGCACTGGCGGGACTTCCTACGAGCAGTACTTC. It translates to CASSTGGTSYEQYF. The gene calls are TRBV11-2 and TRBJ2-7; a possible D gene is TRBD2 (6 bases). Trimming took off 5 bases at V and 1 base at J, with 12 bases between the two ends. This CDR3 region has 14 residues. CDR1 is SGHAT and CDR2 is FQNNGV in the germline V gene.

The V call is TRBV6-6, the J call TRBJ2-1; the match to TRBD1 covers 10 bases. Germline CDR1 reads MNHNY; CDR2 reads SVGAGI (reference sequence). CDR3 length: 16 amino acids. Germline trimming cut 7 bases from V and 5 bases from J; bases unmatched to any gene: 11. The CDR3 DNA reads as TGTGCCAGCAAGCTTGGACCCGGGACAGGGGACAATGAGCAGTTCTTC. Its translation is CASKLGPGTGDNEQFF.

The V gene is TRBV29-1, the J gene TRBJ2-5, with a weak D call TRBD1 (5 bases). The germline V gene has CDR1 SQVTM and CDR2 ANQGSEA. V was trimmed by 4 bases and J by 1 base, leaving 10 bases between them. This CDR3 region has 13 residues. CDR3 sequence (DNA): TGCAGCGTTGCCAGGGCGGTCCAAGAGACCCAGTACTTC. Protein sequence: CSVARAVQETQYF. Supplemented by reference TRBV29-1 and TRBJ2-5, the full variable domain reads SAVISQKPSRDICQRGTSLTIQCQVDSQVTMMFWYRQQPGQSLTLIATANQGSEATYESGFVIDKFPISRPNLTFSTLTVSNMSPEDSSIYLCSVARAVQETQYFGPGTRLLVL.

The CDR3 loop reads CASSYQSSTDTQYF. CDR3 sequence (DNA): TGCGCCAGCAGCTACCAAAGCAGCACAGATACGCAGTATTTT. The chain links TRBV5-1 to TRBJ2-3; D gene uncertain. V lost 3 bases to trimming and J lost 0 bases, with 8 bases between them. The CDR3 has 14 residues. Germline V gene lookup returns CDR1 SGHRS and CDR2 YFSETQ.

The chain joins TRBV4-3 to TRBJ2-1; the match to TRBD2 covers 7 bases. CDR1 and CDR2 from the germline V gene are LGHNA and YSLEER. CDR3 size: 15 residues. Trimming cost V 6 bases and J 3 bases; bases outside gene matches: 8. The CDR3 bases are TGCGCCAGCAGTCTCCTAGCGGAGGGCTACAATGAGCAGTTCTTC. Translating it yields CASSLLAEGYNEQFF.

The rearrangement joins TRBV6-6 to TRBJ2-5; a weak D match, TRBD2 (6 bases). CDR3 size: 14 residues. The V end lost 0 bases, the J end lost 2 bases, and 7 bases lay between the germline ends. Germline CDR1 is MNHNY and CDR2 is SVGAGI (reference sequence). The CDR3 is CASSYSGLQETQYF. CDR3 DNA sequence: TGTGCCAGCAGTTACTCGGGACTGCAAGAGACCCAGTACTTC.

This clone was counted only a few times. This chain joins TRBV7-8 and TRBJ2-2; D may be TRBD1 (6 bases). In germline, CDR1 is SGHVS, CDR2 FQNEAQ. CDR3 length equals 15 residues. Trimming removed 0 bases at V and 6 bases at J, with 11 bases between. CDR3 nucleotides: TGTGCCAGCAGCTTAGCTGGACAGTCGTCCGGGGAGCTGTTTTTT. Residues: CASSLAGQSSGELFF.

V is TRBV11-2 and J is TRBJ2-3; 8 bases fit TRBD2. Germline V gene sequence: CDR1 SGHAT, CDR2 FQNNGV. V lost 4 bases and J lost 0; bases outside the gene matches: 3. The CDR3 covers 15 residues. Written as DNA, the CDR3 is TGTGCCAGCAGCTCCGCGGGGGGAAGCACAGATACGCAGTATTTT. Translated: CASSSAGGSTDTQYF.

This sequence joins TRBV6-6 and TRBJ1-1; TRBD1 aligns across 7 bases. Germline V gene sequence: CDR1 MNHNY, CDR2 SVGAGI (reference sequence). The CDR3 is 14 residues long. The V and J ends lost 3 bases and 4 bases, in that order; junction bases with no gene match: 5. The CDR3 is CASSYSQGTTEAFF. CDR3 sequence (DNA): TGTGCCAGCAGTTATTCACAGGGGACCACTGAAGCTTTCTTT.

The V call is TRBV6-1, the J call TRBJ2-6; unclear D gene. The V end was cut by 11 bases, the J end by 0 bases, with 8 bases between. The CDR3 is 13 amino acids. Germline assignment: CDR1 MNHNS and CDR2 SASEGT. In DNA, the CDR3 is TGTGCCTTTAGGGACTCTGGGGCCAACGTCCTGACTTTC. The encoded protein is CAFRDSGANVLTF.